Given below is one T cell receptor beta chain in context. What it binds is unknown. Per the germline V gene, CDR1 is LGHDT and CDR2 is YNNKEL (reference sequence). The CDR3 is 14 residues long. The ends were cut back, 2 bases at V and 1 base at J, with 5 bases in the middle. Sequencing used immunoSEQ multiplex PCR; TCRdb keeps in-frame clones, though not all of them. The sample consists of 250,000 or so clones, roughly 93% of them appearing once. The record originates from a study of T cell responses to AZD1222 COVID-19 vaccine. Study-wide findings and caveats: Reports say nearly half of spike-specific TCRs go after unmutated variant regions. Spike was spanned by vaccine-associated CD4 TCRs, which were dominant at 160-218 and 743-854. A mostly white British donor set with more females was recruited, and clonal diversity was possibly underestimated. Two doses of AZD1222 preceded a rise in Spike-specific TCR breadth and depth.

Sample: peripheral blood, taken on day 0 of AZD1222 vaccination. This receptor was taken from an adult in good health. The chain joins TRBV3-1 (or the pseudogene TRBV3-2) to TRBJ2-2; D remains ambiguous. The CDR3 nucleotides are TGTGCCAGCAGCCAATTCGTGAACACCGGGGAGCTGTTTTTT. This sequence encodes CASSQFVNTGELFF.